The clone carrying this TCR beta chain occurred a few times. The data originate from a study of blood T cell repertoires in COVID-19. Study-wide context: Nucleic acid was either cDNA or gDNA, and it came from T cells, B-cell-depleted T cells, or PBMCs.

Libraries were prepared by immunoSEQ multiplex PCR; TCRdb keeps only in-frame clonotypes and omits some of them. The sample carries about 27,000 clones, about 89% recorded once. The CDR3 has 16 residues. Germline CDR1 is MNHEY and CDR2 is SVGEGT. V lost 0 bases, J lost 2 bases, and 6 bases stayed unmatched. The sample was peripheral blood. The chain recombines TRBV6-2 or TRBV6-3 with TRBJ2-7, with 8 nucleotides matching TRBD1. The clonotype comes from a man between 70 and 80 years old with active COVID-19. The CDR3 coding sequence is TGTGCCAGCAGTTACTCAAGGACAGGGTACGCCTACGAGCAGTACTTC. Encoded protein: CASSYSRTGYAYEQYF.